These 16 T cell receptor beta chains came from one sample sequenced in a study of a mutant IDH1 vaccine in newly diagnosed glioma. Profiled with immunoSEQ multiplex PCR; TCRdb holds only in-frame clones, not every one. The table lists roughly 40,000 clones, 83% of them singletons, with approximately 4.8% in the top ten. What these receptors recognize is not known. The time point was: week 35, safety follow-up. The vaccine gave 300 ug of a 20-mer mutant IDH1 peptide subcutaneously per dose. Sequences were derived from PBMCs, sampled from a glioma patient whose treatment included an IDH1 peptide vaccine. The receptors come from a woman in her fifties or sixties with glioma.

The rearrangement links TRBV4-1 to TRBJ1-2; D not certain. CDR3 length equals 14 residues. Germline V gene lookup returns CDR1 MGHRA and CDR2 YSYEKL. Trimming took off 4 bases at V and 1 base at J, with 10 bases between the two ends. CDR3: CASSPQGNNYGYTF. In DNA form, the CDR3 reads TGCGCCAGCAGCCCGCAAGGGAATAACTATGGCTACACCTTC.

This chain connects TRBV6-1 to TRBJ2-7, with D possibly matching TRBD1 (6 bases). Trimming shortened V by 1 base and J by 5 bases, and 12 bases separated the two germline ends. The CDR3 is 14 residues long. Germline V gene lookup returns CDR1 MNHNS and CDR2 SASEGT. The CDR3 reads CASSEGQGFDEQYF. As DNA, the CDR3 is TGTGCCAGCAGTGAAGGGCAGGGGTTCGACGAGCAGTACTTC.

The chain employs TRBV6-5 and TRBJ2-5; 7 nucleotides line up with TRBD1. This CDR3 comprises 14 residues. V shed 6 bases and J 4 bases; nucleotides not matched to a gene: 8. CDR1 and CDR2 (germline): MNHEY, SVGAGI. The CDR3 is CASSPTGRRETQYF. Here the CDR3 DNA reads TGTGCCAGCAGCCCGACAGGGCGAAGAGAGACCCAGTACTTC.

The chain uses TRBV10-3 and TRBJ2-1, with D perhaps matching TRBD1 or TRBD2 (5 bases each). The CDR3 is 12 residues long. Trimming pared 8 bases from V and 6 bases from J, leaving 11 bases between. Germline CDR1 and CDR2: ENHRY and SYGVKD. The CDR3 region is CAIGAGTNEQFF. The CDR3 DNA sequence: TGTGCCATCGGAGCCGGGACCAATGAGCAGTTCTTC.

The chain links TRBV7-2 to TRBJ2-1, with TRBD1 as a possible D gene (5 bases). The CDR3 extends over 14 amino acids. Trimming removed 3 bases at V and 10 bases at J, with 16 bases between. CDR1 is SGHTA, CDR2 FQGNSA, per germline. This CDR3 is CASSLVLQSGEQFF. The CDR3 nucleotides read TGTGCCAGCAGCTTGGTTTTACAATCAGGGGAGCAGTTCTTC. The variable domain in full, with the rest retrieved from reference TRBV7-2 and TRBJ2-1, is GAGVSQSPSNKVTEKGKDVELRCDPISGHTALYWYRQSLGQGLEFLIYFQGNSAPDKSGLPSDRFSAERTGGSVSTLTIQRTQQEDSAVYLCASSLVLQSGEQFFGPGTRLTVL.

This clone was recorded only once. The rearrangement joins TRBV29-1 to TRBJ2-5, with a possible D match to TRBD2 (6 bases). The V and J ends lost 0 bases and 4 bases respectively, with 12 bases between them. The germline gives CDR1 SQVTM, CDR2 ANQGSEA. CDR3 length: 14 amino acids. CDR3 bases: TGCAGCGTTGAAGACTTTATCGGGGGAGAGACCCAGTACTTC. Translating it yields CSVEDFIGGETQYF. The variable domain in full, with the rest retrieved from reference TRBV29-1 and TRBJ2-5, is SAVISQKPSRDICQRGTSLTIQCQVDSQVTMMFWYRQQPGQSLTLIATANQGSEATYESGFVIDKFPISRPNLTFSTLTVSNMSPEDSSIYLCSVEDFIGGETQYFGPGTRLLVL.

This clone appeared once. CDR3 nucleotide sequence: TGTGCCAGCAGCGTAGAAACTAGCGGGGGGGTGGAGACCCAGTACTTC. This sequence encodes CASSVETSGGVETQYF. The chain combines TRBV9 with TRBJ2-5, with TRBD2 identical over 13 bases. Germline V gene sequence: CDR1 SGDLS, CDR2 YYNGEE. The CDR3 contains 16 residues. V dropped 0 bases and J dropped 5; count of bases not matched to a gene: 4.

The chain links TRBV6-1 to TRBJ1-1; tentative D call: TRBD1 (6 bases). The length of the CDR3 is 13 residues. The V end was cut by 5 bases, the J end by 6 bases, with 13 bases between. CDR1 MNHNS and CDR2 SASEGT come from the germline V gene. CDR3 residues: CASSFPTGPEAFF. The DNA for the CDR3 is TGTGCCAGCAGTTTTCCTACAGGGCCTGAAGCTTTCTTT.

This chain links TRBV7-2 with TRBJ1-3; D possibly corresponds to TRBD1 (6 bases). CDR3 size: 16 residues. V was shortened by 6 bases and J by 3 bases, with 18 bases between the two germline ends. From germline, CDR1 is SGHTA and CDR2 FQGNSA. In DNA form, the CDR3 reads TGTGCCAGCAGGGACCGGGAAACAGGGTTTGGAAACACCATATATTTT. Its translation is CASRDRETGFGNTIYF.

The chain has TRBV5-6 and TRBJ2-7; 9 nucleotides line up with TRBD2. V trimming: 4 bases; J trimming: 3 bases; junction bases outside the gene matches: 8. Germline CDR1 and CDR2: SGHDT and YYEEEE. The CDR3 extends over 15 amino acids. CDR3 sequence reads: CASSHAGGKHYEQYF. In DNA, the CDR3 is TGTGCCAGCAGCCATGCGGGGGGGAAGCACTACGAGCAGTACTTC.

This sequence joins TRBV6-1 and TRBJ2-2, with 7 bases that match TRBD1. Losses at the gene ends were 6 bases for V and 0 bases for J; bases not matched to a gene: 4. Germline V gene sequence: CDR1 MNHNS, CDR2 SASEGT. The CDR3 has 15 amino acids. CDR3 DNA: TGTGCCAGCAGAGGACAGGTCGCGAACACCGGGGAGCTGTTTTTT. It codes for CASRGQVANTGELFF.

The chain carries TRBV6-6 and TRBJ1-1, with a tentative D call TRBD1 (5 bases). From germline, CDR1 is MNHNY and CDR2 SVGAGI (reference sequence). This CDR3 region has 14 residues. Trimming removed 7 bases at V and 5 bases at J, with 17 bases between. The CDR3 spells CASTFTGGVTEAFF. In DNA, the CDR3 is TGTGCCAGCACCTTCACCGGGGGGGTAACTGAAGCTTTCTTT.

The J gene is TRBJ2-1, the V gene TRBV5-1; no definite D call. Trimming pared 0 bases from V and 6 bases from J, leaving 7 bases between. The CDR3 loop spans 13 amino acids. Germline CDR1 SGHRS, CDR2 YFSETQ. The CDR3 is CASSLAATNEQFF. The CDR3 DNA reads TGCGCCAGCAGCTTGGCAGCTACCAATGAGCAGTTCTTC. The full variable domain, its missing parts supplied by reference TRBV5-1 and TRBJ2-1, is KAGVTQTPRYLIKTRGQQVTLSCSPISGHRSVSWYQQTPGQGLQFLFEYFSETQRNKGNFPGRFSGRQFSNSRSEMNVSTLELGDSALYLCASSLAATNEQFFGPGTRLTVL.

The CDR3 sequence: CASSLKSETRQETQYF. DNA of the CDR3: TGTGCCAGCAGCTTGAAGTCGGAGACTAGGCAAGAGACCCAGTACTTC. The chain has TRBV5-4 and TRBJ2-5, with D perhaps TRBD2 (6 bases). Trimming shortened V by 1 base and J by 2 bases, and 15 bases separated the two germline ends. The germline V gene encodes CDR1 SGHNT and CDR2 YYREEE (reference sequence). This CDR3 has 16 residues.

The chain carries TRBV14 and TRBJ1-2; D call uncertain. Germline CDR1 SGHDN, CDR2 FVKESK. Trimming cost V 4 bases and J 7 bases, with 13 bases left between them. CDR3 size: 13 residues. The CDR3 sequence: CASSPARVGGYTF. The DNA of the CDR3 is TGTGCCAGCAGCCCCGCCCGGGTGGGTGGCTACACCTTC.

The genes are TRBV29-1 and TRBJ2-3, with D hard to call. Germline CDR1 and CDR2: SQVTM and ANQGSEA. This CDR3 contains 14 residues. The ends were cut back, 4 bases at V and 4 bases at J, with 15 bases in the middle. DNA of the CDR3: TGCAGCGTTGGACGAGACGTGATCGCAGATACGCAGTATTTT. Translated, it gives CSVGRDVIADTQYF.